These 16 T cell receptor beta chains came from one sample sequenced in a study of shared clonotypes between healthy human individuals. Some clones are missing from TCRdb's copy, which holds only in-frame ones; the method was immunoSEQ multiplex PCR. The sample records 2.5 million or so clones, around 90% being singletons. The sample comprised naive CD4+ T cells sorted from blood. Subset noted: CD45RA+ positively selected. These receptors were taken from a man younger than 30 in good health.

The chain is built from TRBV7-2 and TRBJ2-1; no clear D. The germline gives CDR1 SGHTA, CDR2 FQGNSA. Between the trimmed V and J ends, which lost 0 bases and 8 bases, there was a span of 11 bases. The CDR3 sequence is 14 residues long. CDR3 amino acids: CASSLALVGDEQFF. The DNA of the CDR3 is TGTGCCAGCAGCTTAGCGTTAGTAGGCGATGAGCAGTTCTTC. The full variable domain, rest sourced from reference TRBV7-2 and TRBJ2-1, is GAGVSQSPSNKVTEKGKDVELRCDPISGHTALYWYRQSLGQGLEFLIYFQGNSAPDKSGLPSDRFSAERTGGSVSTLTIQRTQQEDSAVYLCASSLALVGDEQFFGPGTRLTVL.

This chain's CDR3 is CAWSTSGGVWETQYF. DNA for the CDR3: TGTGCCTGGAGTACTAGCGGGGGGGTGTGGGAGACCCAGTACTTC. This chain uses TRBV30 with TRBJ2-5; TRBD2 agrees at 13 bases. The trim removed 2 bases at V and 5 bases at J, leaving 5 bases unmatched. Germline V gene lookup returns CDR1 GTSNPN and CDR2 SVGIG (reference sequence). The CDR3 is 15 residues long.

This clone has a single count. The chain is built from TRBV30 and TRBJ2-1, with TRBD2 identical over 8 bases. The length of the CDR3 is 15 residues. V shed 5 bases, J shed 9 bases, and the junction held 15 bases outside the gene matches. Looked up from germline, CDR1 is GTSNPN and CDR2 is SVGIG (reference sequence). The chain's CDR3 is CAWGQGLVFLGEQFF. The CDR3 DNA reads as TGTGCCTGGGGCCAGGGACTAGTGTTTTTAGGTGAGCAGTTCTTC.

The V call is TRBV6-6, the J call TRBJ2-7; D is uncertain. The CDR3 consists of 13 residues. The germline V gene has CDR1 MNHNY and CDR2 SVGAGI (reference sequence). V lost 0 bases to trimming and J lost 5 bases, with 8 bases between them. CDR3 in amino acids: CASSYSLVHEQYF. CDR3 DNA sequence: TGTGCCAGCAGTTACTCCTTGGTCCACGAGCAGTACTTC.

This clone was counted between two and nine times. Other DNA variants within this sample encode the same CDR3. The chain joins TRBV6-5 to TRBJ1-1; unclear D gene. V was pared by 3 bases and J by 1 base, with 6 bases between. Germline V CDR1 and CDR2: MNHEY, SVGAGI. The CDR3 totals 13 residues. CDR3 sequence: CASSYIGNTEAFF. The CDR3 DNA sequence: TGTGCCAGCAGTTATATCGGGAACACTGAAGCTTTCTTT.

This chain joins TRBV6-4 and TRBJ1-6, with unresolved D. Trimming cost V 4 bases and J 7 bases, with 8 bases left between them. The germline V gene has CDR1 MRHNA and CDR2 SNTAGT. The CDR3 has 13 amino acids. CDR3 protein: CASSVLGNSPLHF. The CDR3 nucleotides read TGTGCCAGCAGTGTTCTTGGGAATTCACCCCTCCACTTT.

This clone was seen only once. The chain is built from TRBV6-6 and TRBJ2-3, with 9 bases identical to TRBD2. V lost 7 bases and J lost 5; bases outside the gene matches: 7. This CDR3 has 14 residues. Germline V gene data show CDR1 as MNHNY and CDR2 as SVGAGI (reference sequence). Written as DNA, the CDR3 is TGTGCCAGCATCCGTAGCGGGGGCGGAGATACGCAGTATTTT. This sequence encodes CASIRSGGGDTQYF.

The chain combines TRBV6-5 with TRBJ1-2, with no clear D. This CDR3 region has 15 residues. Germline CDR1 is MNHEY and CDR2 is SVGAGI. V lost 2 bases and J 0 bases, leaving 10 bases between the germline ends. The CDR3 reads CASSYSARSNYGYTF. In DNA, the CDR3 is TGTGCCAGCAGTTACAGTGCCCGCTCTAACTATGGCTACACCTTC.

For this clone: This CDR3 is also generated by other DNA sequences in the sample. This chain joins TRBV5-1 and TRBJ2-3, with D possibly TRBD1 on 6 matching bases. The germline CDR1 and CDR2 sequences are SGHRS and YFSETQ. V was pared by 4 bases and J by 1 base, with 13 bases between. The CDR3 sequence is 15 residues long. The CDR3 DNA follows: TGCGCCAGCAGCCTTGAAGGGGGTGGCACAGATACGCAGTATTTT. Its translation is CASSLEGGGTDTQYF.

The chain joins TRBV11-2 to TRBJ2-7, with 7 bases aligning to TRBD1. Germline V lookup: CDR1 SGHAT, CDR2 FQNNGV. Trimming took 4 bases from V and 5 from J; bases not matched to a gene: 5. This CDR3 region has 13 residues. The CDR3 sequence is CASSSTGPHEQYF. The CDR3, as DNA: TGTGCCAGCAGCTCGACAGGGCCCCACGAGCAGTACTTC.

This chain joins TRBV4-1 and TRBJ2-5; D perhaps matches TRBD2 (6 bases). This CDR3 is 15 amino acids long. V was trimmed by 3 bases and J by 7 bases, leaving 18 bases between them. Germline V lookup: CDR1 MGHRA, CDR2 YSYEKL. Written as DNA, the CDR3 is TGCGCCAGCAGCCAGGGGGTGGAGGGGCTGGTGACCCAGTACTTC. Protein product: CASSQGVEGLVTQYF.

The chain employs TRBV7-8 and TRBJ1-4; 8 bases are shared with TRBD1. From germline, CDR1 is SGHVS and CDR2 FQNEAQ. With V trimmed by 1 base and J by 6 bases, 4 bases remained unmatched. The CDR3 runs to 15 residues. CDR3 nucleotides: TGTGCCAGCAGCTTAGTTTGGACAGGGCATGAAAAACTGTTTTTT. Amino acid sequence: CASSLVWTGHEKLFF.

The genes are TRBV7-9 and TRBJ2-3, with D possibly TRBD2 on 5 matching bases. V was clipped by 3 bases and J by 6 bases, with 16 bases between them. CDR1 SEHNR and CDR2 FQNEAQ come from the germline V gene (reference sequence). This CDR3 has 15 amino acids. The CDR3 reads CASSLGFLGGDTQYF. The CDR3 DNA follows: TGTGCCAGCAGCTTGGGGTTCCTGGGCGGGGATACGCAGTATTTT.

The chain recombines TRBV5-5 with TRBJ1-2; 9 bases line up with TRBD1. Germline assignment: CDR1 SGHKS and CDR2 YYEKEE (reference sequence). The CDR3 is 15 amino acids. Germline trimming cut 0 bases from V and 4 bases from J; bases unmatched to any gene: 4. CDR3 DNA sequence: TGTGCCAGCAGCTTGGAAGGGGGACAGGGCTATGGCTACACCTTC. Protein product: CASSLEGGQGYGYTF.

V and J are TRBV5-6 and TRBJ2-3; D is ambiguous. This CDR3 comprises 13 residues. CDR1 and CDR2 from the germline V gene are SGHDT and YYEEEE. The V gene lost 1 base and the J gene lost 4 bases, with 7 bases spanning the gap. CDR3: CASSLMVADTQYF. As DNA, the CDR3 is TGTGCCAGCAGCTTGATGGTTGCAGATACGCAGTATTTT. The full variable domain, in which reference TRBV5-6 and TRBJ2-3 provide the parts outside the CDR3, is DAGVTQSPTHLIKTRGQQVTLRCSPKSGHDTVSWYQQALGQGPQFIFQYYEEEERQRGNFPDRFSGHQFPNYSSELNVNALLLGDSALYLCASSLMVADTQYFGPGTRLTVL.

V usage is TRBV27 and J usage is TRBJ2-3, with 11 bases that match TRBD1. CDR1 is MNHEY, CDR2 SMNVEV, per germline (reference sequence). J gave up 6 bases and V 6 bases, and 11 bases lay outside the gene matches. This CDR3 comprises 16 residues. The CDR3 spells CASRGPGTGGWDTQYF. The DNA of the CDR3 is TGTGCCAGCAGGGGGCCCGGGACAGGGGGGTGGGATACGCAGTATTTT.